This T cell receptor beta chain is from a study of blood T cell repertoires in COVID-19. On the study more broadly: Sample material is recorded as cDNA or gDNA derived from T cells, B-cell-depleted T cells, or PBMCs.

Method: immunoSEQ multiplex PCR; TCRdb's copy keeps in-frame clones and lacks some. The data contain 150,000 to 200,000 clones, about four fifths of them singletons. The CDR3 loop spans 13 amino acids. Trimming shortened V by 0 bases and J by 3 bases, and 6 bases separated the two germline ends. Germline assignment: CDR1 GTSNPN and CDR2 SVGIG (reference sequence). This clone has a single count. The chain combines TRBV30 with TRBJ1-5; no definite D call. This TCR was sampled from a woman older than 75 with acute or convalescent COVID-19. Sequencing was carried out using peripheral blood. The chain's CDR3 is CAWSVQNNQPQHF. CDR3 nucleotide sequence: TGTGCCTGGAGTGTACAGAACAATCAGCCCCAGCATTTT.